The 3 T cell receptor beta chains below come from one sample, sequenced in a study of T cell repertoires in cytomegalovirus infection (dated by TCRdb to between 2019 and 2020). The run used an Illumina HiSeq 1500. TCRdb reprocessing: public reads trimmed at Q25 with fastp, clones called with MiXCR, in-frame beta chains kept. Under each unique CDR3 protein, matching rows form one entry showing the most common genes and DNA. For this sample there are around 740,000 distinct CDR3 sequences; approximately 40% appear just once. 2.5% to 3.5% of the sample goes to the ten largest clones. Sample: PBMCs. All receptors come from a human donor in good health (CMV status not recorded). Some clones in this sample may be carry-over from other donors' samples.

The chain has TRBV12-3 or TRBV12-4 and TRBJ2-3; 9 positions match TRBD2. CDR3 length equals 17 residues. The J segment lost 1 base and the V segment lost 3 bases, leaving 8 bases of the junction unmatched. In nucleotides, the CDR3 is TGTGCCAGCAGTTTTAGGTCTAGCGGGATTCGCACAGATACGCAGTATTTT. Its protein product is CASSFRSSGIRTDTQYF.

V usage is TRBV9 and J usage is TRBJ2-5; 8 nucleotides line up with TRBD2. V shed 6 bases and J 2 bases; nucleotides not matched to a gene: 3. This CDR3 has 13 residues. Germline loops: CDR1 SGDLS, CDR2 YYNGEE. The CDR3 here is CASNSGVQETQYF. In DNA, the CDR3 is TGTGCCAGCAATAGCGGGGTGCAAGAGACCCAGTACTTC.

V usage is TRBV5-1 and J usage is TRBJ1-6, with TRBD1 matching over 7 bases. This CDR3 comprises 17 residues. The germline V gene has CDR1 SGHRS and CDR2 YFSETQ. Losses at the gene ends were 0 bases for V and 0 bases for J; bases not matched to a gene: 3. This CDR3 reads CASSLETGSSYNSPLHF. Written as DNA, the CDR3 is TGCGCCAGCAGCTTGGAGACAGGGAGCTCCTATAATTCACCCCTCCACTTT.